These 31 T cell receptor beta chains originate from one sample sequenced in a study of CD8 T cells in Susac syndrome. A quantity of about 0.45 to 1 ug RNA underwent reverse transcription using random hexamers. TCRdb reanalysed the immunoSEQ multiplex PCR reads using MiXCR and keeps one entry per CDR3 protein. The sample lists 400,000 to 550,000 distinct CDR3 sequences; 85% were seen once. Sequencing was performed on CD8+ T cells from PBMCs. The receptors derive from a human donor with multiple sclerosis.

CDR3 residues: CASSYSYGNQPQHF. CDR3 nucleotides: TGTGCCAGCAGTTACTCGTATGGCAATCAGCCCCAGCATTTT. The chain recombines TRBV6-2 or TRBV6-3 with TRBJ1-5; D gene uncertain. The V gene lost 0 bases and the J gene lost 2 bases, with 5 bases spanning the gap. Germline CDR1 is MNHEY and CDR2 is SVGEGT. This CDR3 has 14 residues.

The V call is TRBV4-1, the J call TRBJ2-7; 9 bases align to TRBD2. The V gene end was trimmed by 1 base and the J gene end by 3 bases; junction bases not matched to a gene: 4. This CDR3 is 15 amino acids long. Germline CDR1 MGHRA, CDR2 YSYEKL. CDR3 residues: CASSQAASGIYEQYF. The DNA of the CDR3 is TGCGCCAGCAGCCAAGCCGCTAGCGGGATCTACGAGCAGTACTTC.

This clonotype was seen once. The CDR3 nucleotides read TGTGCCAGCAGCACCACAGAGGGAAGCAATCAGCCCCAGCATTTT. It yields the protein CASSTTEGSNQPQHF. The chain joins TRBV7-9 to TRBJ1-5; D unclear. Looked up from germline, CDR1 is SEHNR and CDR2 is FQNEAQ (reference sequence). The V end lost 5 bases, the J end lost 1 base, and 12 bases lay between the germline ends. The length of the CDR3 is 15 residues.

J is TRBJ2-2 and V is TRBV15; D uncertain. CDR1 LNHNV and CDR2 YYDKDF come from the germline V gene (reference sequence). Trimming removed 3 bases at V and 1 base at J, with 6 bases between. The CDR3 has 14 amino acids. The CDR3 spells CATSSSENTGELFF. The CDR3 DNA reads as TGTGCCACCAGCAGTTCTGAGAACACCGGGGAGCTGTTTTTT.

The chain couples TRBV6-1 to TRBJ2-7; a weak D match, TRBD2 (5 bases). The V gene's germline CDR1 is MNHNS and CDR2 SASEGT. The germline V and J ends were trimmed by 4 bases and 5 bases, with 12 bases remaining between them. This CDR3 has 13 amino acids. This chain's CDR3 is CASSVLEGNEQYF. Here the CDR3 DNA reads TGTGCCAGCAGTGTCCTAGAGGGCAACGAGCAGTACTTC.

The chain couples TRBV24-1 to TRBJ1-1; TRBD1 is a possible D gene (6 bases). CDR3 size: 15 residues. The ends were cut back, 4 bases at V and 4 bases at J, with 15 bases in the middle. Germline CDR1 reads KGHDR; CDR2 reads SFDVKD. CDR3 region: CATSEQGGDSTEAFF. The CDR3 DNA reads as TGTGCCACCAGTGAACAGGGAGGGGATTCCACTGAAGCTTTCTTT.

The chain recombines TRBV27 with TRBJ2-2; the match to TRBD2 covers 8 bases. In germline, CDR1 is MNHEY, CDR2 SMNVEV (reference sequence). The CDR3 extends over 14 amino acids. Trimming took 7 bases from V and 2 from J; bases not matched to a gene: 3. This chain's CDR3 is CASTLAENTGELFF. The CDR3 nucleotides read TGTGCCAGCACACTAGCGGAAAACACCGGGGAGCTGTTTTTT.

The V gene is TRBV29-1, the J gene TRBJ2-7; TRBD1 matches 8 bases. Looked up from germline, CDR1 is SQVTM and CDR2 is ANQGSEA. The V segment lost 6 bases and the J segment 0 bases; nucleotides outside the gene matches: 7. CDR3 size: 14 residues. The CDR3 DNA reads TGCAGCGTGGACGGGACAGGCCTCTCCTACGAGCAGTACTTC. Translating gives CSVDGTGLSYEQYF.

The chain uses TRBV3-1 and TRBJ2-6; D tentatively reads TRBD1 or TRBD2 (5 bases each). V lost 3 bases and J 4 bases, leaving 7 bases between the germline ends. This CDR3 has 14 residues. In germline, CDR1 is LGHDT, CDR2 YNNKEL (reference sequence). The CDR3 sequence is CASSQGEGANVLTF. CDR3 nucleotide sequence: TGTGCCAGCAGCCAGGGGGAGGGGGCCAACGTCCTGACTTTC.

The count of this clonotype is one. The V call is TRBV12-3 or TRBV12-4, the J call TRBJ2-2; tentatively, D is TRBD2 (7 bases). There are 16 residues in the CDR3. V lost 5 bases, J lost 2 bases, and 15 bases lay in between. The DNA for the CDR3 is TGTGCCAGCAGTCCCCCCGGGGGGCTCAACACCGGGGAGCTGTTTTTT. Translation gives CASSPPGGLNTGELFF.

This chain joins TRBV12-3 or TRBV12-4 and TRBJ2-1; D call uncertain. V lost 3 bases, J lost 9 bases, and 9 bases lay in between. The CDR3 spans 12 residues. CDR3 sequence reads: CASSFGPGEQFF. Here the CDR3 DNA reads TGTGCCAGCAGTTTCGGACCAGGTGAGCAGTTCTTC.

This sequence joins TRBV4-1 and TRBJ2-5; 11 bases align to TRBD2. The V gene's germline CDR1 is MGHRA and CDR2 YSYEKL. J gave up 7 bases and V 4 bases, and 17 bases lay outside the gene matches. The CDR3 runs 18 residues. The CDR3 DNA follows: TGCGCCAGCAGCCTACCAGATTCGACTAGCGGGGCGGGGGGGACCCAGTACTTC. Residues: CASSLPDSTSGAGGTQYF.

The chain combines TRBV15 with TRBJ2-7; 7 bases are a match to TRBD2. The germline gives CDR1 LNHNV, CDR2 YYDKDF (reference sequence). Losses at the gene ends were 4 bases for V and 4 bases for J; bases not matched to a gene: 7. The CDR3 has 14 amino acids. CDR3 sequence (DNA): TGTGCCACCAGCACTGGGACTAAAACTTACGAGCAGTACTTC. This codes for CATSTGTKTYEQYF.

This chain connects TRBV6-6 to TRBJ2-7; D might be TRBD1 (6 bases). V shed 4 bases and J shed 0 bases, with 16 bases lying between them. The CDR3 runs to 16 residues. CDR1 is MNHNY and CDR2 is SVGAGI in the germline V gene (reference sequence). The CDR3 coding sequence is TGTGCCAGCAGTTCGACTTCCAGGACAGTCTCCTACGAGCAGTACTTC. Encoded protein: CASSSTSRTVSYEQYF.

The rearrangement links TRBV3-1 to TRBJ2-3, with D unclear. The CDR3 is 15 residues long. Germline assignment: CDR1 LGHDT and CDR2 YNNKEL (reference sequence). Between the trimmed V and J ends, which lost 5 bases and 3 bases, there was a span of 15 bases. In DNA form, the CDR3 reads TGTGCCAGCAGCTCACAAGATTTCACTACAGATACGCAGTATTTT. Translated: CASSSQDFTTDTQYF.

The genes are TRBV12-3 or TRBV12-4 and TRBJ1-4, with D unclear. This CDR3 is 16 amino acids long. V was pared by 6 bases and J by 3 bases, with 17 bases between. DNA for the CDR3: TGTGCCAGCAGCCGTGCGGGTTTAGCGGCTAATGAAAAACTGTTTTTT. Its translation is CASSRAGLAANEKLFF.

This sequence joins TRBV6-5 and TRBJ2-1; 8 nucleotides align to TRBD2. Trimming at V came to 4 bases and at J to 4 bases, leaving 9 bases not matched to a gene. There are 16 residues in the CDR3. Germline loops: CDR1 MNHEY, CDR2 SVGAGI. CDR3 sequence: CASSCGLASRYNEQFF. DNA of the CDR3: TGTGCCAGCAGTTGTGGACTAGCAAGTAGATACAATGAGCAGTTCTTC.

The DNA for the CDR3 is TGCGCCAGCAGCCAAAGTCCCCCCGGTAGCTCCTACAATGAGCAGTTCTTC. Amino acid sequence: CASSQSPPGSSYNEQFF. The chain has TRBV4-1 and TRBJ2-1; no clear D. V was trimmed by 2 bases and J by 0 bases, leaving 14 bases between them. CDR1 and CDR2 (germline): MGHRA, YSYEKL. The CDR3 runs 17 residues.

The gene calls are TRBV27 and TRBJ2-5, with a tentative D call TRBD2 (5 bases). The CDR3 loop spans 14 amino acids. Germline values: CDR1 MNHEY, CDR2 SMNVEV (reference sequence). V was clipped by 1 base and J by 4 bases, with 10 bases between them. The CDR3 DNA is TGTGCCAGCAGTTTATACGGGGTTGGAGAGACCCAGTACTTC. Translation gives CASSLYGVGETQYF.

This clonotype was counted once. This sequence joins TRBV30 and TRBJ1-5; D remains ambiguous. V was trimmed by 0 bases and J by 5 bases, leaving 8 bases between them. CDR3 size: 13 residues. From germline, CDR1 is GTSNPN and CDR2 SVGIG (reference sequence). The DNA of the CDR3 is TGTGCCTGGAGTGTTGAGGGCTATCAGCCCCAGCATTTT. It translates to CAWSVEGYQPQHF.

Only one count was recorded for this clonotype. The CDR3 protein is CASSMGAVDEQYF. The CDR3 DNA reads as TGTGCCAGCTCGATGGGGGCTGTCGACGAGCAGTACTTC. V usage is TRBV28 and J usage is TRBJ2-7; D may be TRBD1 (6 bases). The CDR3 contains 13 residues. CDR1 and CDR2 from the germline V gene are MDHEN and SYDVKM. The V gene lost 8 bases and the J gene lost 5 bases, with 16 bases spanning the gap.

The chain joins TRBV25-1 to TRBJ2-7; D gene ambiguous. This CDR3 is built from 10 residues. Germline V lookup: CDR1 MGHDK, CDR2 SYGVNS. Deletions cut 8 bases from V and 9 bases from J, with 11 bases between. CDR3 in amino acids: CASVPCSQYF. As DNA, the CDR3 is TGTGCCAGCGTACCCTGCTCGCAGTACTTC.

The V gene is TRBV19, the J gene TRBJ2-7; D ambiguous. V lost 5 bases and J 2 bases, leaving 10 bases between the germline ends. The CDR3 spans 13 residues. Germline lookup yields CDR1 LNHDA and CDR2 SQIVND (reference sequence). The CDR3 loop reads CASSPSYTYEQYF. The DNA for the CDR3 is TGTGCCAGTAGTCCTTCGTATACCTACGAGCAGTACTTC. The full variable domain, its missing parts supplied by reference TRBV19 and TRBJ2-7, is DGGITQSPKYLFRKEGQNVTLSCEQNLNHDAMYWYRQDPGQGLRLIYYSQIVNDFQKGDIAEGYSVSREKKESFPLTVTSAQKNPTAFYLCASSPSYTYEQYFGPGTRLTVT.

The J gene is TRBJ1-1, the V gene TRBV30; D is unresolved. Germline CDR1 reads GTSNPN; CDR2 reads SVGIG (reference sequence). This CDR3 has 11 residues. V lost 4 bases, J lost 8 bases, and 11 bases lay in between. The CDR3 region is CAWMDGTEAFF. As DNA, the CDR3 is TGTGCCTGGATGGACGGCACGGAAGCTTTCTTT.

This clonotype was seen a single time. The CDR3 protein is CASSLRTGAFEDTEAFF. The CDR3 bases are TGCGCCAGCAGCTTGCGGACAGGGGCCTTTGAGGACACTGAAGCTTTCTTT. The chain uses TRBV5-1 and TRBJ1-1, with 9 bases lining up with TRBD1. The CDR3 covers 17 residues. The germline CDR1 and CDR2 sequences are SGHRS and YFSETQ. Trimming removed 1 base from V and 3 bases from J; junction bases left unmatched: 10.

This clonotype was seen only once. V gene TRBV7-9 combines with J gene TRBJ1-1; maybe TRBD1 (5 bases). CDR3 size: 15 residues. Germline lookup yields CDR1 SEHNR and CDR2 FQNEAQ (reference sequence). Trimming cost V 2 bases and J 2 bases, with 12 bases left between them. CDR3: CASSLRMRGNTEAFF. The CDR3 coding sequence is TGTGCCAGCAGCTTAAGGATGAGGGGAAACACTGAAGCTTTCTTT.

The chain uses TRBV7-9 and TRBJ2-2; 8 bases are a match to TRBD2. This CDR3 has 19 amino acids. Germline CDR1 and CDR2: SEHNR and FQNEAQ (reference sequence). V shed 0 bases and J 0 bases; nucleotides not matched to a gene: 9. For the CDR3, the DNA is TGTGCCAGCAGCTTAGCGCATGGTAGCGGGGCATCGAACACCGGGGAGCTGTTTTTT. Encoded protein: CASSLAHGSGASNTGELFF.

The chain recombines TRBV29-1 with TRBJ2-3; the D is unclear. Trimming removed 4 bases from V and 2 bases from J, with 10 bases in between. Per the germline V gene, CDR1 is SQVTM and CDR2 is ANQGSEA. The CDR3 has 13 residues. CDR3 amino acids: CSVVGPDTDTQYF. As DNA, the CDR3 is TGCAGCGTTGTAGGGCCCGACACAGATACGCAGTATTTT.

This chain connects TRBV4-1 to TRBJ1-5; TRBD1 is a possible D gene (5 bases). Germline assignment: CDR1 MGHRA and CDR2 YSYEKL. V dropped 1 base and J dropped 5 bases, with 15 bases sitting between them. The CDR3 is 16 residues long. The CDR3 loop is CASSQVSQGYHQPQHF. The CDR3 coding sequence is TGCGCCAGCAGCCAAGTAAGCCAGGGCTACCATCAGCCCCAGCATTTT.

The V gene is TRBV19, the J gene TRBJ1-5; TRBD1 is a possible D gene (5 bases). The CDR3 has 15 amino acids. In germline, CDR1 is LNHDA, CDR2 SQIVND (reference sequence). V shed 6 bases and J shed 2 bases, with 14 bases lying between them. As DNA, the CDR3 is TGTGCCAGTAGCCCCCCCGGGGACGGCAATCAGCCCCAGCATTTT. Translated: CASSPPGDGNQPQHF. The whole variable domain, filled in from reference TRBV19 and TRBJ1-5, reads DGGITQSPKYLFRKEGQNVTLSCEQNLNHDAMYWYRQDPGQGLRLIYYSQIVNDFQKGDIAEGYSVSREKKESFPLTVTSAQKNPTAFYLCASSPPGDGNQPQHFGDGTRLSIL.

The J gene is TRBJ2-7, the V gene TRBV30; 10 bases are shared with TRBD1. The V and J ends lost 2 bases and 6 bases, in that order; junction bases with no gene match: 7. CDR1 GTSNPN and CDR2 SVGIG come from the germline V gene (reference sequence). This CDR3 region has 14 residues. CDR3 sequence reads: CAWSSGTGAREQYF. CDR3 bases: TGTGCCTGGAGTTCCGGGACAGGGGCCCGCGAGCAGTACTTC.